The 8 T cell receptor beta chains in this list originate from one sample, sequenced in a study of tumor-infiltrating lymphocytes in primary liver carcinoma. Each 20-30 mg portion of unsorted bulk tissue served as the source for co-extraction of RNA and DNA. Starting material of approximately 500 ng total RNA yielded TCR beta cDNA via a constant-region primer. Slightly modified ARM-PCR served as the procedure for the TCR beta libraries. These libraries came from three rounds of nested multiplex PCR. Use of TRBV1-TRBV30 forward primers with a C-beta reverse primer characterized the first two PCR rounds, which lasted 10 cycles each. TCRdb ran MiXCR on the multiplex PCR reads and lists one entry per CDR3 protein. The table shows some 120,000 distinct CDR3 sequences, with 64% occurring only once. Material: liver tumor tissue from sampling region 3. The sample's subset: tumor region T3, left-lateral pole. The receptors originated from a woman in her fifties or sixties with primary liver carcinoma and hepatitis B virus infection.

V and J are TRBV12-3 or TRBV12-4 and TRBJ2-5, with D perhaps matching TRBD2 (6 bases). The CDR3 sequence is 17 residues long. V dropped 5 bases and J dropped 2 bases, with 21 bases sitting between them. The CDR3 DNA reads as TGTGCCAGCAGTCCCGGACTATCGGGAGTGACTCAAGAGACCCAGTACTTC. Translation: CASSPGLSGVTQETQYF.

The gene calls are TRBV11-2 and TRBJ2-1; D possibly corresponds to TRBD2 (5 bases). This CDR3 comprises 17 residues. Germline V CDR1 and CDR2: SGHAT, FQNNGV. Written as DNA, the CDR3 is TGTGCAAGCGGCTTTACTCCACTGAGGAGCTCCTACAATGAGCAGTTCTTC. Translated: CASGFTPLRSSYNEQFF.

The table lists this clonotype with a count of one. The J gene is TRBJ2-6, the V gene TRBV28; D might be TRBD2 (6 bases). V was trimmed by 8 bases and J by 2 bases, leaving 31 bases between them. Germline CDR1 MDHEN, CDR2 SYDVKM. The CDR3 totals 21 residues. The CDR3 DNA reads TGTGCCAGCTCCCTTGGGTACCTTGGGCGTTGGGGGGAACCTGGGGCCAACGTCCTGACTTTC. As protein: CASSLGYLGRWGEPGANVLTF.

As regards this clonotype: Here the CDR3 omits its conserved ending phenylalanine or tryptophan, so a read error is the likely source. It is unclear where the CDR3 begins or ends on the DNA, so no DNA is shown, and the CDR3 is as TCRdb lists it. The chain uses TRBV29-1 and TRBJ2-5; TRBD2 was called by the table and not checked on the DNA. The germline V gene encodes CDR1 SQVTM and CDR2 ANQGSEA. Counting both end residues, the CDR3 totals 16 amino acids. CDR3 region: CSVELGLTGNQETLYI.

The rearrangement joins TRBV5-1 to TRBJ2-3; the match to TRBD1 covers 7 bases. The CDR3 extends over 15 amino acids. The germline gives CDR1 SGHRS, CDR2 YFSETQ. Trimming removed 0 bases from V and 3 bases from J; junction bases left unmatched: 4. CDR3 DNA sequence: TGCGCCAGCAGCTTGGCCCCACAGGGGACAGATACGCAGTATTTT. Encoded protein: CASSLAPQGTDTQYF.

Note on this clonotype: A much larger clone differs from this one at a single base, so this may be a read error. The V call is TRBV28, the J call TRBJ1-2; 8 bases line up with TRBD1. The CDR3 length is 14 residues. Per the germline V gene, CDR1 is MDHEN and CDR2 is SYDVKM. As DNA, the CDR3 is TGTGCCGGAGCAGGGGGCCTAAATAACTATGGCCACACCTTC. Translation: CAGAGGLNNYGHTF.

As concerns this clonotype: An end of the junction does not agree with germline; a read error may underlie this. The V and J genes are TRBV5-6 and TRBJ2-4; tentative D call: TRBD2 (5 bases). CDR3 length: 17 residues. The germline V gene has CDR1 SGHDT and CDR2 YYEEEE. In DNA, the CDR3 is TGTGCCAGCAGCCTGAGGCCCGGGAAAACAGCCAAAAACATTCAGTACTTT. This translates into CASSLRPGKTAKNIQYF.

About this clonotype: This could be a read error, since a much larger clone is one nucleotide away. The genes are TRBV29-1 and TRBJ2-3; D call uncertain. CDR3 length: 14 residues. The V gene's germline CDR1 is SQVTM and CDR2 ANQGSEA. V was cut by 4 bases and J by 3 bases, with 14 bases left in between. In nucleotides, the CDR3 is TGCAGCGTTGTGGGGATGGGCAGGACAGATACGCAGTATTTT. This translates into CSVVGMGRTDTQYF.